This TCR beta chain was identified during a study of blood T cell repertoires in COVID-19. The data were produced by immunoSEQ multiplex PCR, yet TCRdb's version contains in-frame clones alone and is incomplete. The table has fewer than 450,000 clones, around 91% seen once. V was trimmed by 2 bases and J by 1 base, leaving 8 bases between them. The CDR3 runs 14 residues. Per the germline V gene, CDR1 is LGHDT and CDR2 is YNNKEL (reference sequence). The genes are TRBV3-1 (or the pseudogene TRBV3-2) and TRBJ1-1; weak D call: TRBD1 (5 bases). The specimen was peripheral blood. The receptor's source is a woman aged 18 to 35 who had recovered from COVID-19. The CDR3 protein is CASSQKGQNTEAFF. The CDR3 DNA reads TGTGCCAGCAGCCAAAAAGGACAGAACACTGAAGCTTTCTTT.